Described below is a single T cell receptor beta chain sequence and its context. A single record per CDR3 protein comes from TCRdb applying MiXCR to the RT-PCR reads. The repertoire holds more than 850,000 distinct CDR3 sequences, with around 17% as singletons. These data come from a study of patients and donors after allogeneic stem cell transplantation. Germline V lookup: CDR1 SGHAT, CDR2 FQDESV (reference sequence). The CDR3 length is 17 residues. V lost 5 bases to trimming and J lost 0 bases, with 19 bases between them. Source material: blood, either unsorted or a sorted T cell fraction (not recorded which). The receptor's source is a human donor who was either an allogeneic HSCT recipient or a stem cell or donor lymphocyte infusion donor (not recorded which). It is not recorded whose cells these are; they may come from a transplant donor. The rearrangement joins TRBV11-1 to TRBJ1-2; TRBD1 is a possible D gene (5 bases). CDR3 sequence reads: CASSPKGGTEPNYGYTF. The CDR3 nucleotides are TGTGCCAGCAGCCCGAAGGGCGGGACCGAACCTAACTATGGCTACACCTTC.